The rows below give T cell receptor beta chains drawn from one sample of a study of radiation and T cells in renal cell carcinoma. The table came from immunoSEQ multiplex PCR; TCRdb's copy has only in-frame clones and leaves some out. The data contain around 80,000 clones, around 76% of them singletons. This specimen was blood, taken from a patient whose treatment included radiotherapy and nephrectomy. These receptors came from a man in his sixties with renal cell carcinoma. Each CDR3 is given with its conserved first and last residue. The order of the fields is J gene, D gene, clone size, V gene, CDR3 DNA, CDR3 protein. A D gene is named only where the DNA matches it firmly. Some rows have no size entry. The others give once, few or many, or a class for an expanded clone.

>TRBJ2-1|TRBD2|.|TRBV27
TGTGCCAGCAGTTTATGGGCGGGAGTTGGTGAGCAGTTCTTC
CASSLWAGVGEQFF
>TRBJ1-3|.|.|TRBV6-6
TGTGCCAGCGGGAGAGTAGGAAACACCATATATTTT
CASGRVGNTIYF
>TRBJ2-3|.|.|TRBV6-6
TGTGCCAGCAGTTTCGGACAGATCACAGATACGCAGTATTTT
CASSFGQITDTQYF
>TRBJ2-3|TRBD1|once|TRBV25-1
TGTGCCAGCACAAGGACAGGGGGGATAACAGATACGCAGTATTTT
CASTRTGGITDTQYF
>TRBJ2-7|.|once|TRBV7-9
TGTGCCAGCAGCAGTCTCCGGCTAGCGCTCCACGAGCAGTACTTC
CASSSLRLALHEQYF
>TRBJ2-7|TRBD1|.|TRBV7-9
TGTGCCAGCACTAAGGGACAGACCTCCTACGAGCAGTACTTC
CASTKGQTSYEQYF
>TRBJ2-6|TRBD1|.|TRBV5-4
TGTGCCAGCAGGGGCGGACAGGGGGTATCCGCTGGGGCCAACGTCCTGACTTTC
CASRGGQGVSAGANVLTF
>TRBJ1-1|.|.|TRBV29-1
TGCAGCGTTGAAGGAGGGAGGACTGAAGCTTTCTTT
CSVEGGRTEAFF
>TRBJ2-4|.|medium-sized|TRBV5-1
TGCGCCAGCAGCTCCACCCAAAATAGGAACATTCAGTACTTC
CASSSTQNRNIQYF
>TRBJ2-7|TRBD2|.|TRBV6-5
TGTGCCAGCAGCCGGGGGGGCACCTACGAGCAGTACTTC
CASSRGGTYEQYF
>TRBJ2-3|.|once|TRBV28
TGTGCCAGCAGTGGCGCCCGGGCAGGTCTCACAGATACGCAGTATTTT
CASSGARAGLTDTQYF
>TRBJ2-7|.|.|TRBV7-6
TGTGCCAGCAGCTTAGAAAACCAGCCCGCCTACGAGCAGTACTTC
CASSLENQPAYEQYF
>TRBJ2-3|.|.|TRBV7-2
TGTGCCAGCAGCTCCCAGGCCCCCACAGGAGCAGCTAGCACAGATACGCAGTATTTT
CASSSQAPTGAASTDTQYF
>TRBJ2-3|TRBD2|once|TRBV5-1
TGCGCCAGCAGCTATTCCGGGACTAGCGGGATCACAGATACGCAGTATTTT
CASSYSGTSGITDTQYF
>TRBJ1-2|.|.|TRBV7-9
TGTGCCAGCAGCCTTTGGAGGGGTAGCAGCTATGGCTACACCTTC
CASSLWRGSSYGYTF
>TRBJ1-1|.|few|TRBV30
TGTGCCTGGAGTACTGGGGTCACTGAAGCTTTCTTT
CAWSTGVTEAFF
>TRBJ2-7|.|.|TRBV5-6
TGTGCCAGCAGCGGCCTCTCAAGCTCCTACGAGCAGTACTTC
CASSGLSSSYEQYF
>TRBJ2-1|TRBD2|.|TRBV5-1
TGCGCCAGCAGCTGGACTAGCGATTTATACAATGAGCAGTTCTTC
CASSWTSDLYNEQFF
>TRBJ2-3|.|.|TRBV7-9
TGTGCCAGCAGCCCGAACGGTTATACGCAGTATTTT
CASSPNGYTQYF
>TRBJ2-3|.|.|TRBV7-8
TGTGCCAGCAGCCCGACGGGGGCCGGGTTACGAGATACGCAGTATTTT
CASSPTGAGLRDTQYF
>TRBJ1-2|.|.|TRBV19
TGTGCCAGTACCTTAGGGGCCAGCAACTATGGCTACACCTTC
CASTLGASNYGYTF
>TRBJ2-1|.|.|TRBV27
TGTGCCAGCAGTTTGGACGCGCGGTTCCCGTATAATGAGCAGTTCTTC
CASSLDARFPYNEQFF
>TRBJ2-1|TRBD2|once|TRBV6-1
TGTGCCAGGACTAGCGGGAGGTACAATGAGCAGTTCTTC
CARTSGRYNEQFF
>TRBJ1-2|.|once|TRBV10-3
TGTGCCATCAGTGAGTCGTACGACTGTGGCTACACCTTC
CAISESYDCGYTF
>TRBJ2-1|.|.|TRBV7-9
TGTGCCAGCAGCTCCGGGGTAGCGGATCGTGGATCCTACAATGAGCAGTTCTTC
CASSSGVADRGSYNEQFF
>TRBJ1-5|.|.|TRBV6-1
TGTGCCAGCAGTGAAGGGGCAGAGAATCAGGCCCAGCATTTT
CASSEGAENQAQHF
>TRBJ2-7|TRBD1|.|TRBV5-1
TGCGCCACCTCGCCGACAGGGGAATACGAGCAGTACTTC
CATSPTGEYEQYF
>TRBJ2-3|.|once|TRBV10-1
TGCGCCAGCAGTGACCTAGCCGGCACAGATACGCAGTATTTT
CASSDLAGTDTQYF